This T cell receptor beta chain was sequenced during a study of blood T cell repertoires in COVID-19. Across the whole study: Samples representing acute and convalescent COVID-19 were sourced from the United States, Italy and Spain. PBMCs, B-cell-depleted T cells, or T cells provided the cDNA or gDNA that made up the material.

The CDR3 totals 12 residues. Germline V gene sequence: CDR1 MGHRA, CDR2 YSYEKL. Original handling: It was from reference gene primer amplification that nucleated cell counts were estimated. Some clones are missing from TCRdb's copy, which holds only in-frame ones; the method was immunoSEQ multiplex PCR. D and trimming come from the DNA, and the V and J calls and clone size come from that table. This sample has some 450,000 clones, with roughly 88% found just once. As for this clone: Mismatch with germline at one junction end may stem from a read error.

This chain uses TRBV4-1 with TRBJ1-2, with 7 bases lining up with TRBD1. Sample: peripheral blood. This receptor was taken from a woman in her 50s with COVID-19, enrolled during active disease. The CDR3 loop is CASSLAGQAHLF. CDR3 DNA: TGCGCCAGCAGCCTTGCCGGACAGGCCCACCTCTTC.